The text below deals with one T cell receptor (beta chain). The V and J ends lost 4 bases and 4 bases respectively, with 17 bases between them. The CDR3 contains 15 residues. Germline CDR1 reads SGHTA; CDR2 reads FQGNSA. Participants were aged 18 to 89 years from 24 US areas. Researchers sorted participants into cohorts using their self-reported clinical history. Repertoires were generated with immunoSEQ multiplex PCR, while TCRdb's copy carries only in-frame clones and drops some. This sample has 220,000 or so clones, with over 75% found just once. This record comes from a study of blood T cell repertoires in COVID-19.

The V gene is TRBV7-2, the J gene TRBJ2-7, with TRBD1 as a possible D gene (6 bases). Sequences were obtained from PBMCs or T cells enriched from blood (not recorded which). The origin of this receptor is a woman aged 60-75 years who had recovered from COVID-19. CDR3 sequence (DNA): TGTGCCAGCAGCTCCGCCGCCGGACAGAATTACGAGCAGTACTTC. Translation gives CASSSAAGQNYEQYF.